The 21 T cell receptor beta chains below were found in one sample sequenced in a study of blood T cell repertoires in COVID-19. Here immunoSEQ multiplex PCR was the method, and the copy in TCRdb shows in-frame clones only, minus some. The data contain roughly 280,000 clones, around 89% of them singletons. The sequenced sample consisted of PBMCs or T cells enriched from blood (not recorded which). The receptors come from a woman aged 18-29 years who had recovered from COVID-19.

This clone has just a few counts. The V call is TRBV2, the J call TRBJ1-1; TRBD1 matches 8 bases. The V and J ends lost 2 bases and 6 bases, in that order; junction bases with no gene match: 5. The germline V gene encodes CDR1 SNHLY and CDR2 FYNNEI. The CDR3 sequence is 14 residues long. The CDR3 spells CASSEPRTGPEAFF. CDR3 nucleotide sequence: TGTGCCAGCAGTGAACCCCGGACAGGGCCTGAAGCTTTCTTT.

This sequence joins TRBV7-9 and TRBJ1-1, with 8 bases fitting TRBD1. Germline loops: CDR1 SEHNR, CDR2 FQNEAQ (reference sequence). CDR3 length: 17 amino acids. After removal of 4 bases from V and 3 bases from J, the junction contained 13 bases not matched to a gene. Here the CDR3 DNA reads TGTGCCAGCAGCTCCGGACAGGGCCTTTACTCGGACACTGAAGCTTTCTTT. It codes for CASSSGQGLYSDTEAFF.

This chain connects TRBV2 to TRBJ1-2; D is unresolved. Germline-derived CDR1 and CDR2 are SNHLY and FYNNEI. CDR3 length: 17 amino acids. Trimming removed 1 base from V and 0 bases from J, with 15 bases in between. CDR3 sequence (DNA): TGTGCCAGCAGTGAAGGTGGGCAACCCCGAGCTAACTATGGCTACACCTTC. Translating gives CASSEGGQPRANYGYTF.

This chain connects TRBV5-1 to TRBJ1-1, with 9 positions matching TRBD1. The CDR3 has 15 residues. Germline CDR1 is SGHRS and CDR2 is YFSETQ. The trim removed 1 base at V and 6 bases at J, leaving 7 bases unmatched. CDR3 in amino acids: CASSLMTGGLAEAFF. The CDR3 DNA sequence: TGCGCCAGCAGCTTGATGACAGGGGGGCTCGCTGAAGCTTTCTTT.

The V and J genes are TRBV18 and TRBJ2-7; D is perhaps TRBD1 (5 bases). V dropped 8 bases and J dropped 3 bases, with 17 bases sitting between them. This CDR3 is 14 amino acids long. The germline CDR1 and CDR2 sequences are KGHSH and LQKENI. Here the CDR3 DNA reads TGTGCCAGCACCCACCCGGACAAATACTACGAGCAGTACTTC. Translation: CASTHPDKYYEQYF.

This chain links TRBV10-3 with TRBJ1-2; 9 bases fit TRBD1. The germline CDR1 and CDR2 sequences are ENHRY and SYGVKD. V trimming: 6 bases; J trimming: 6 bases; junction bases outside the gene matches: 8. The CDR3 loop spans 14 amino acids. CDR3: CAIRGGQGLDGYTF. The CDR3 DNA sequence: TGTGCCATCAGGGGAGGACAGGGGTTGGATGGCTACACCTTC.

The V and J genes are TRBV6-5 and TRBJ2-5; 7 nucleotides agree with TRBD2. J gave up 5 bases and V 11 bases, and 14 bases lay outside the gene matches. Germline V CDR1 and CDR2: MNHEY, SVGAGI. The CDR3 has 14 residues. CDR3 loop: CACKDPAGRETQYF. The CDR3 DNA sequence: TGTGCCTGCAAGGATCCAGCGGGGAGGGAGACCCAGTACTTC.

This clone has just one count. The gene calls are TRBV11-2 and TRBJ1-1, with 7 bases lining up with TRBD1. CDR1 and CDR2 from the germline V gene are SGHAT and FQNNGV. V was pared by 7 bases and J by 8 bases, with 7 bases of the junction left unmatched. This CDR3 contains 12 residues. CDR3 DNA: TGTGCCAGCAATCCCGGGACAGCCGAAGCTTTCTTT. This gives the protein CASNPGTAEAFF.

The chain has TRBV7-8 and TRBJ2-7; D possibly corresponds to TRBD2 (7 bases). Trimming left V 4 bases short and J 3 bases short, with 19 bases between. Looked up from germline, CDR1 is SGHVS and CDR2 is FQNEAQ. There are 16 residues in the CDR3. The CDR3 nucleotides are TGTGCCAGCAGCTCCCGTGAGGGGGGGGGTCTCTACGAGCAGTACTTC. Its translation is CASSSREGGGLYEQYF.

This clone appeared a single time. The V gene is TRBV3-1 (or the pseudogene TRBV3-2), the J gene TRBJ1-2, with 7 bases identical to TRBD1. This CDR3 is 13 amino acids long. V lost 1 base, J lost 6 bases, and 2 bases stayed unmatched. The germline CDR1 and CDR2 sequences are LGHDT and YNNKEL (reference sequence). The CDR3 region is CASSQGDRDGYTF. The CDR3 DNA reads TGTGCCAGCAGCCAAGGTGACAGGGATGGCTACACCTTC.

The rearrangement links TRBV18 to TRBJ1-1, with D perhaps TRBD1 (6 bases). The CDR3 is made up of 15 amino acids. The V end lost 2 bases, the J end lost 7 bases, and 17 bases lay between the germline ends. CDR1 is KGHSH, CDR2 LQKENI, per germline. In DNA form, the CDR3 reads TGTGCCAGCTCACCAAGGACCTCGGGAGGGGGTGAAGCTTTCTTT. The encoded protein is CASSPRTSGGGEAFF. The full variable domain, in which reference TRBV18 and TRBJ1-1 provide the parts outside the CDR3, is NAGVMQNPRHLVRRRGQEARLRCSPMKGHSHVYWYRQLPEEGLKFMVYLQKENIIDESGMPKERFSAEFPKEGPSILRIQQVVRGDSAAYFCASSPRTSGGGEAFFGQGTRLTVV.

In this sample, this clone turned up a few times. The CDR3 spells CASSIGTVPRYTF. In nucleotides, the CDR3 is TGTGCCAGTAGTATAGGGACAGTTCCGCGCTACACCTTC. This chain joins TRBV19 and TRBJ1-2, with a weak D call TRBD1 (6 bases). The V end lost 1 base, the J end lost 9 bases, and 12 bases lay between the germline ends. Germline V gene data show CDR1 as LNHDA and CDR2 as SQIVND (reference sequence). This CDR3 contains 13 residues.

The CDR3 nucleotides read TGCGCCAGCAGCTCGGGCGGAGCCAGGACAAACTATGGCTACACCTTC. Protein sequence: CASSSGGARTNYGYTF. The V call is TRBV5-1, the J call TRBJ1-2; TRBD1 is a possible D gene (5 bases). With 3 bases removed from V and 2 bases from J, the gap between germline ends came to 17 bases. The CDR3 is 16 residues long. Germline loops: CDR1 SGHRS, CDR2 YFSETQ.

To note about this clone: Additional DNA sequences in this sample encode the identical CDR3. The rearrangement links TRBV19 to TRBJ1-5, with D perhaps matching TRBD1 (6 bases). In germline, CDR1 is LNHDA, CDR2 SQIVND (reference sequence). This CDR3 spans 13 amino acids. Deletions cut 2 bases from V and 6 bases from J, with 8 bases between. The CDR3 protein is CASSIKGVQPQHF. In nucleotides, the CDR3 is TGTGCCAGTAGTATAAAGGGGGTTCAGCCCCAGCATTTT.

The CDR3 nucleotides are TGTGCCAGCAGCCCGCAGGGCTTTAATGAAAAACTGTTTTTT. The encoded protein is CASSPQGFNEKLFF. The V call is TRBV7-8, the J call TRBJ1-4; D possibly corresponds to TRBD1 (5 bases). CDR1 and CDR2 from the germline V gene are SGHVS and FQNEAQ. The CDR3 is 14 amino acids. V was trimmed by 5 bases and J by 4 bases, leaving 11 bases between them.

The chain links TRBV18 to TRBJ2-1, with 11 bases that match TRBD1. With V trimmed by 9 bases and J by 8 bases, 9 bases remained unmatched. The CDR3 has 14 residues. The germline CDR1 and CDR2 sequences are KGHSH and LQKENI. The CDR3 protein is CASSRDRGIHEQFF. The CDR3 bases are TGTGCCAGTTCCCGGGACAGGGGGATCCATGAGCAGTTCTTC.

The V and J genes are TRBV10-3 and TRBJ2-2; the match to TRBD2 covers 10 bases. CDR3 length: 16 residues. The V segment lost 5 bases and the J segment 1 base; nucleotides outside the gene matches: 4. Germline V lookup: CDR1 ENHRY, CDR2 SYGVKD. This CDR3 reads CAISTTSGVNTGELFF. CDR3 coding DNA: TGTGCCATCAGTACTACTAGCGGGGTGAACACCGGGGAGCTGTTTTTT.

This clone was observed once. This chain links TRBV6-1 with TRBJ1-2, with D perhaps TRBD1 (5 bases). Germline V CDR1 and CDR2: MNHNS, SASEGT. V was clipped by 3 bases and J by 7 bases, with 12 bases between them. The CDR3 is made up of 13 amino acids. CDR3 in amino acids: CASSDGAQGGYTF. The CDR3 bases are TGTGCCAGCAGTGATGGGGCCCAGGGTGGCTACACCTTC.

This chain connects TRBV7-8 to TRBJ2-1, with 9 nucleotides matching TRBD2. Germline-derived CDR1 and CDR2 are SGHVS and FQNEAQ. The length of the CDR3 is 17 residues. J lost 2 bases, V lost 4 bases, and 9 bases had no gene match. The CDR3 DNA sequence: TGTGCCAGCAGCTGGAATGAAGCGGGGGGAGCCTACAATGAGCAGTTCTTC. It codes for CASSWNEAGGAYNEQFF.

This clone was picked up a small number of times. V is TRBV19 and J is TRBJ1-6, with D possibly TRBD1 on 6 matching bases. V shed 3 bases and J shed 8 bases, with 11 bases lying between them. The CDR3 has 14 residues. CDR1 and CDR2 (germline): LNHDA, SQIVND (reference sequence). CDR3 sequence (DNA): TGTGCCAGTAGTATCGGGTACAGGGATTCACCCCTCCACTTT. Translated, it gives CASSIGYRDSPLHF.

This chain connects TRBV27 to TRBJ2-7, with TRBD2 matching 11 bases. The CDR3 loop spans 14 amino acids. CDR1 is MNHEY, CDR2 SMNVEV, per germline (reference sequence). V shed 7 bases and J 2 bases; nucleotides not matched to a gene: 4. The CDR3 spells CASTPLAGAYEQYF. The CDR3 DNA reads TGTGCCAGCACCCCACTAGCGGGGGCCTACGAGCAGTACTTC.